This entry describes one T cell receptor (beta chain). Antigen specificity is unknown. This sample is part of a study of siplizumab effects on memory and regulatory T cells. Findings and limits, study-wide: Alloreactive sequences tracing back to unstimulated CD4+ memory cells were significantly reduced by siplizumab. Alloreactive clones mapping to unstimulated subsets formed only a minor fraction.

CDR3 size: 15 residues. Deletions cut 2 bases from V and 6 bases from J, with 14 bases between. The germline gives CDR1 MNHNS, CDR2 SASEGT. Assays were performed on about 97,000 TCR templates per sample. The repertoire was sequenced with immunoSEQ multiplex PCR; TCRdb's copy has only in-frame clones and lacks some. Among 95,000 to 100,000 clones listed, nearly 95% were seen once. This rearrangement joins TRBV6-1 to TRBJ2-4; D is uncertain. Material: non-Treg CD4+ T cells sorted from blood. This sequence originates from a human donor in good health. The CDR3 protein is CASSEQARPANIQYF. The CDR3 bases are TGTGCCAGCAGTGAACAGGCGAGGCCGGCAAACATTCAGTACTTC.